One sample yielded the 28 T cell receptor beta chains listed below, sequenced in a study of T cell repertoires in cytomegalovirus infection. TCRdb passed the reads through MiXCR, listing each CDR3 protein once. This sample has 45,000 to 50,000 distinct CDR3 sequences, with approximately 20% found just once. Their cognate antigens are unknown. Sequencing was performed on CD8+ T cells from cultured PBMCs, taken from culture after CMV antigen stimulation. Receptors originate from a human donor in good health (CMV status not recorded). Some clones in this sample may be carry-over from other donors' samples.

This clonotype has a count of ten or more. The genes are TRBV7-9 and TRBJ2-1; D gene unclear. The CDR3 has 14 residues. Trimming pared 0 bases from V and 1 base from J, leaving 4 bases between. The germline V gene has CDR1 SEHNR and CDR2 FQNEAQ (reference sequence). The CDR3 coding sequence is TGTGCCAGCAGCTTAGCCGGTTCCTACAATGAGCAGTTCTTC. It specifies CASSLAGSYNEQFF.

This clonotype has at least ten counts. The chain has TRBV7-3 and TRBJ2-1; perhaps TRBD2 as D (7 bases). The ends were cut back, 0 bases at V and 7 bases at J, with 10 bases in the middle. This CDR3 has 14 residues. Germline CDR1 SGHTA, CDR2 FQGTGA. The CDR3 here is CASSLTGGANEQFF. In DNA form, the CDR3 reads TGTGCCAGCAGCTTAACGGGGGGGGCTAATGAGCAGTTCTTC.

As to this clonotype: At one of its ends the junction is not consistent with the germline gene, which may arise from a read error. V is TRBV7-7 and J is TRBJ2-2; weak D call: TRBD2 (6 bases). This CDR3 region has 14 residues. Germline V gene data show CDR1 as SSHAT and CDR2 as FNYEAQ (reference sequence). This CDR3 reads CASSWDFSARELFF. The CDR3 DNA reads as TGTGCTAGCAGCTGGGACTTTAGCGCGAGGGAGCTGTTTTTT.

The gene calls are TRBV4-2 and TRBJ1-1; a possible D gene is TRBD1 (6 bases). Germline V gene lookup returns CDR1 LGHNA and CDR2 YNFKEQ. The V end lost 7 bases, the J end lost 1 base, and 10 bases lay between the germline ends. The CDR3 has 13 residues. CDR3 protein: CASTWTANTEAFF. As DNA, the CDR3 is TGTGCCAGCACTTGGACAGCGAACACTGAAGCTTTCTTT.

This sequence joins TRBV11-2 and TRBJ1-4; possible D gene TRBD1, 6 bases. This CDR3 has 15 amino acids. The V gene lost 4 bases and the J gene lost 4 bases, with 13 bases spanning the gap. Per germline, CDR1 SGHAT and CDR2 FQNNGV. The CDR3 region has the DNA TGTGCCAGCAGCTCCCGACAGGATAATAATGAAAAACTGTTTTTT. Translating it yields CASSSRQDNNEKLFF.

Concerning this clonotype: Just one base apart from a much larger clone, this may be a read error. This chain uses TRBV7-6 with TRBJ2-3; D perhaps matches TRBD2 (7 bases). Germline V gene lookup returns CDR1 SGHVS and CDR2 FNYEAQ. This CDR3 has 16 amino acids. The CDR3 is CASSLSRGGITVTQYF. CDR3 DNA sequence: TGTGCCAGCAGCTTATCGAGGGGGGGCATCACAGTTACGCAGTATTTT.

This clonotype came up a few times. This chain's CDR3 is CASSQARDRGGRYQETQYF. CDR3 sequence (DNA): TGTGCCAGCAGCCAAGCCCGGGACAGGGGGGGACGGTACCAAGAGACCCAGTACTTC. V is TRBV3-1 and J is TRBJ2-5; 11 bases line up with TRBD1. The junction had 10 bases not matched to a gene; V was cut back by 1 base and J by 0 bases. The CDR3 runs to 19 residues. Germline CDR1 LGHDT, CDR2 YNNKEL (reference sequence).

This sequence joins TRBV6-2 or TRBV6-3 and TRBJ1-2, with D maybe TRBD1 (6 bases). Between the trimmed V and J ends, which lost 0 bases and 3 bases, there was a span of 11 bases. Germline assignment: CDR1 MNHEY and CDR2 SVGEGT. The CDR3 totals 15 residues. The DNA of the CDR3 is TGTGCCAGCAGTTACTCGAACAGGGCGGACTATGGCTACACCTTC. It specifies CASSYSNRADYGYTF.

This CDR3 reads CASSHRQGADRETQYF. The DNA of the CDR3 is TGTGCCAGCAGTCATAGACAGGGGGCTGATAGGGAGACCCAGTACTTC. The chain is built from TRBV28 and TRBJ2-5; 10 nucleotides line up with TRBD1. J gave up 5 bases and V 5 bases, and 11 bases lay outside the gene matches. This CDR3 is built from 16 residues. Germline V lookup: CDR1 MDHEN, CDR2 SYDVKM.

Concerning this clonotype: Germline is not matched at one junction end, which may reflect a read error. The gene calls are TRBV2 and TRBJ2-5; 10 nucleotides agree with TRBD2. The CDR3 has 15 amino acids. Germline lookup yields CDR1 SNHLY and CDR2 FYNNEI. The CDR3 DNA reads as TGTGCCAGCAGTAAAGCGGGAGGGCCCTCAGAGACCCAGTACTTC. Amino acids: CASSKAGGPSETQYF.

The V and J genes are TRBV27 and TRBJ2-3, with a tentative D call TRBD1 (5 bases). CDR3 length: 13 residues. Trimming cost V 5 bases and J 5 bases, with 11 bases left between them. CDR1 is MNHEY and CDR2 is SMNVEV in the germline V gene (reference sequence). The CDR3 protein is CASSVDSLDTQYF. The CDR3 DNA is TGTGCCAGCAGTGTAGACAGTTTAGATACGCAGTATTTT.

The CDR3 coding sequence is TGTGCCAGCAGTTTAATTACAGATACGCAGTATTTT. It codes for CASSLITDTQYF. The chain has TRBV12-3 or TRBV12-4 and TRBJ2-3; D call uncertain. This CDR3 spans 12 amino acids. V was trimmed by 2 bases and J by 3 bases, leaving 3 bases between them.

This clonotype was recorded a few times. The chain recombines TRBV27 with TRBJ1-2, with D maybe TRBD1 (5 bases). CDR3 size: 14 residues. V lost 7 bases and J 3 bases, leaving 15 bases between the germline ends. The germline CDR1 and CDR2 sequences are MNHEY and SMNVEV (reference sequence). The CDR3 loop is CASIPRGGDYGYTF. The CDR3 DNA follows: TGTGCCAGCATCCCACGGGGGGGGGACTATGGCTACACCTTC.

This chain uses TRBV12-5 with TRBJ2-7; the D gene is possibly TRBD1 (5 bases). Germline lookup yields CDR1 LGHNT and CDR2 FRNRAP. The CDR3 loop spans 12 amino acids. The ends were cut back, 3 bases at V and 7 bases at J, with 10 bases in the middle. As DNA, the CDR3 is TGTGCTAGTGGTTTTGTACGGACAGAGCAGTACTTC. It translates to CASGFVRTEQYF.

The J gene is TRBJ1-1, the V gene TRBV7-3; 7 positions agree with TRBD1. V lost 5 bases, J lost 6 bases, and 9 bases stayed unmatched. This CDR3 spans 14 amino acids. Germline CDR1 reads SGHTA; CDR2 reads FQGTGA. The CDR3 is CASSHTGEGAEAFF. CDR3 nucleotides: TGTGCCAGCAGCCACACAGGGGAAGGGGCTGAAGCTTTCTTT.

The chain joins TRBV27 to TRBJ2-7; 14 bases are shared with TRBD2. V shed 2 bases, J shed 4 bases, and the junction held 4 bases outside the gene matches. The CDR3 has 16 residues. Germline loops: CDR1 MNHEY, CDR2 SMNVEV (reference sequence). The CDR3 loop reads CASSLDGLAGGYEQYF. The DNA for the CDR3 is TGTGCCAGCAGTTTAGATGGACTAGCGGGAGGTTACGAGCAGTACTTC.

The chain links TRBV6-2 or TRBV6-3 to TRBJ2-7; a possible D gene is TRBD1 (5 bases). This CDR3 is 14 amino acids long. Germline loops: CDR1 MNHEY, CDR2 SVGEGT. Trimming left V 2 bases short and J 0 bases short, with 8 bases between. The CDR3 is CASSYGAASYEQYF. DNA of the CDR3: TGTGCCAGCAGTTACGGGGCGGCCTCCTACGAGCAGTACTTC.

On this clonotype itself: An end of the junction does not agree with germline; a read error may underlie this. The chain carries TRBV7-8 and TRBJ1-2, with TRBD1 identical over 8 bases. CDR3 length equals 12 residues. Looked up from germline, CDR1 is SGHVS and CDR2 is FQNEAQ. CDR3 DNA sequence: TGTACCAGCAGCTACGACAGGGGCGGCTACACCTTC. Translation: CTSSYDRGGYTF.

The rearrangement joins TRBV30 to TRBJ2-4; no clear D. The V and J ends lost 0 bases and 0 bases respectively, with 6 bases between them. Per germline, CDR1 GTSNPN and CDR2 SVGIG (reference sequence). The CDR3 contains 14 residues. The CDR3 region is CAWSVGVAKNIQYF. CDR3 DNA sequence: TGTGCCTGGAGTGTTGGGGTAGCCAAAAACATTCAGTACTTC.

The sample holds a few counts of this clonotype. The CDR3 is CASSHRDKEETQYF. The CDR3 region has the DNA TGTGCCAGCAGCCACCGGGACAAAGAAGAGACCCAGTACTTC. The chain carries TRBV7-9 and TRBJ2-5; a possible D gene is TRBD1 (6 bases). The CDR3 runs to 14 residues. Germline V lookup: CDR1 SEHNR, CDR2 FQNEAQ (reference sequence). V lost 5 bases and J 3 bases, leaving 13 bases between the germline ends. The full variable domain, its missing parts supplied by reference TRBV7-9 and TRBJ2-5, is DTGVSQNPRHKITKRGQNVTFRCDPISEHNRLYWYRQTLGQGPEFLTYFQNEAQLEKSRLLSDRFSAERPKGSFSTLEIQRTEQGDSAMYLCASSHRDKEETQYFGPGTRLLVL.

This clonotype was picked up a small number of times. As DNA, the CDR3 is TGTGCCACCAGCAGAGAACTGGGCGGGGGCAATGAGCAGTTCTTC. This encodes CATSRELGGGNEQFF. The chain employs TRBV15 and TRBJ2-1, with TRBD2 matching 7 bases. The germline CDR1 and CDR2 sequences are LNHNV and YYDKDF (reference sequence). The CDR3 covers 15 residues. The V and J ends lost 0 bases and 6 bases, in that order; junction bases with no gene match: 5. The full variable domain, rest sourced from reference TRBV15 and TRBJ2-1, is DAMVIQNPRYQVTQFGKPVTLSCSQTLNHNVMYWYQQKSSQAPKLLFHYYDKDFNNEADTPDNFQSRRPNTSFCFLDIRSPGLGDTAMYLCATSRELGGGNEQFFGPGTRLTVL.

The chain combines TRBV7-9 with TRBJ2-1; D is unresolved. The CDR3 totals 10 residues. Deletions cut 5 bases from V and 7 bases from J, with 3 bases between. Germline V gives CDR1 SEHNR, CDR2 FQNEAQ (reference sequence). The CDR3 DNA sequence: TGTGCCAGCAGCGGGAATGAGCAGTTCTTC. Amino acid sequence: CASSGNEQFF.

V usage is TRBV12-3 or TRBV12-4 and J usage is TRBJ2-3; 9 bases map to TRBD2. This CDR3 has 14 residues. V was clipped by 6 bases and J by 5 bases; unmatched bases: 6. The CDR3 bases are TGTGCCAGCAGCCTCGGCGGGGGGGGAGATACGCAGTATTTT. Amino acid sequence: CASSLGGGGDTQYF.

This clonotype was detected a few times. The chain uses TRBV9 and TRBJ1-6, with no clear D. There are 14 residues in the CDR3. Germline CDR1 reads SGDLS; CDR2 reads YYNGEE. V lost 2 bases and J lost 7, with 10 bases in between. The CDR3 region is CASSVGLENSPLHF. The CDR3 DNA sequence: TGTGCCAGCAGCGTCGGGTTGGAGAATTCACCCCTCCACTTT.

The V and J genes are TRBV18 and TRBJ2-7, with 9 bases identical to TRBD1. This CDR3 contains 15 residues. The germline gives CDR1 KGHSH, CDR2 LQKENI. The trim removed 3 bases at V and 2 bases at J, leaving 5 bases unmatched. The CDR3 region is CASSPTGQGTYEQYF. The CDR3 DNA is TGTGCCAGCTCACCGACGGGACAGGGTACCTACGAGCAGTACTTC.

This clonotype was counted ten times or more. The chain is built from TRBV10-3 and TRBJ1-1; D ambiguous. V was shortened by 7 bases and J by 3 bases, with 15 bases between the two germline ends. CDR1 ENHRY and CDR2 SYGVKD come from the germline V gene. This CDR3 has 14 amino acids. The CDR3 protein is CAINSDLDDTEAFF. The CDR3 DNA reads TGTGCCATCAACTCCGACCTGGATGACACTGAAGCTTTCTTT.

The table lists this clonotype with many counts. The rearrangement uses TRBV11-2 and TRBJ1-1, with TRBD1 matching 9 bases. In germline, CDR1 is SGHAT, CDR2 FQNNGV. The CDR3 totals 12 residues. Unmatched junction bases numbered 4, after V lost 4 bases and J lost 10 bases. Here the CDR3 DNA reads TGTGCCAGCAGCTCTGGACAGGGGAGAGCTTTCTTT. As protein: CASSSGQGRAFF.

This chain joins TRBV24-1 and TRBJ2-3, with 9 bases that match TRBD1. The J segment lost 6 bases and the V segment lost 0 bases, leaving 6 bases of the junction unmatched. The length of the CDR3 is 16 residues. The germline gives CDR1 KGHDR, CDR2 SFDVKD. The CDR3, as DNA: TGTGCCACCAGTGATTTGGGACAGGGGAGTAGCGATACGCAGTATTTT. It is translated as CATSDLGQGSSDTQYF.